Given below is one T cell receptor (beta chain) in context. Its antigen is unidentified. V trimming: 5 bases; J trimming: 1 base; junction bases outside the gene matches: 8. This CDR3 contains 17 residues. The germline V gene has CDR1 KGHDR and CDR2 SFDVKD. TCRdb reanalysed the RT-PCR reads using MiXCR and keeps one entry per CDR3 protein. The sample includes 530,000 or so distinct CDR3 sequences, 12% to 15% of them seen just once. This sample was taken from a study of response to subunit inactivated influenza vaccine. Study observations and caveats: Each seasonal influenza vaccination recruits few new T cells, the authors suggested.

This sequence was found in a man in his forties or fifties who received an inactivated influenza vaccine. The input for sequencing was PBMCs from blood, taken roughly 12 days after vaccination. The chain joins TRBV24-1 to TRBJ2-1, with 9 bases aligning to TRBD1. This CDR3 is CATSGITQGASYNEQFF. CDR3 bases: TGTGCCACCAGTGGTATTACACAGGGGGCTTCCTACAATGAGCAGTTCTTC.